This T cell receptor beta chain was sequenced in a study of shared clonotypes between healthy human individuals. Naive CD8 cells, CD45RO-negative and positively selected for CCR7, excluded terminally differentiated effector memory CD45RA+ cells. The germline gives CDR1 LGHNA, CDR2 YSLEER. Trimming removed 4 bases from V and 14 bases from J, with 20 bases in between. The CDR3 spans 13 residues. TCRdb's copy holds only in-frame clones and misses some; the assay was immunoSEQ multiplex PCR. The sample lists 2 million to 2.5 million clones, 90% to 95% occurring once. The rearrangement joins TRBV4-3 to TRBJ1-2, with D possibly TRBD1 on 6 matching bases. What was sequenced was naive CD8+ T cells from PBMCs. This clonotype was sampled from a man aged 18 to 29 in good health. Some clones in this sample may be carry-over from other donors' samples. The CDR3, as DNA: TGCGCCAGCAGCCGGTCGCATGGGGGCTTAAATACCTTC. Protein sequence: CASSRSHGGLNTF.